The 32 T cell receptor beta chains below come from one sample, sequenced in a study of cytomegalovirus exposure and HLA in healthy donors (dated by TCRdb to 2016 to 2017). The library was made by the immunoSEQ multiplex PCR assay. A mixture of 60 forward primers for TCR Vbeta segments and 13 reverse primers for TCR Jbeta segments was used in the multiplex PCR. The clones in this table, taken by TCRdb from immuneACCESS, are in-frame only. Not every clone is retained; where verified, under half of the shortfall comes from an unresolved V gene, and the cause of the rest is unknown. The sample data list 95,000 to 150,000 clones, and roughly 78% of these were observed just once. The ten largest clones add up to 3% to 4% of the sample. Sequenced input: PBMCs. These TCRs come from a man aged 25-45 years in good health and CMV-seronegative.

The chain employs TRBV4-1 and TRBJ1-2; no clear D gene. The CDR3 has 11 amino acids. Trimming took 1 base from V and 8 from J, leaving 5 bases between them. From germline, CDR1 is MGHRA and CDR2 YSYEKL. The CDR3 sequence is CASSQGAGYTF. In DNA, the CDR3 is TGCGCCAGCAGCCAAGGGGCCGGCTACACCTTC.

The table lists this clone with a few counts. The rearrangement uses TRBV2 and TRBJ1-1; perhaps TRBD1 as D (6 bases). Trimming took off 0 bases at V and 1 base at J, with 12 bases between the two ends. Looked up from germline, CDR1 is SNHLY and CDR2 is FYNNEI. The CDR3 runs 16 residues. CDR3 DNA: TGTGCCAGCAGTGAAGCAGGGGGTTCGGGGAACACTGAAGCTTTCTTT. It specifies CASSEAGGSGNTEAFF.

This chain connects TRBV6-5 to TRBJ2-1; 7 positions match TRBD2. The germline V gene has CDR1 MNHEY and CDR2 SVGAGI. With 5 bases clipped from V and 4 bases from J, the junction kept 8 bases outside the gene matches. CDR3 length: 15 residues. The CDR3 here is CASSNSGGGYNEQFF. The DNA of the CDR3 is TGTGCCAGCAGTAATTCTGGCGGGGGTTACAATGAGCAGTTCTTC.

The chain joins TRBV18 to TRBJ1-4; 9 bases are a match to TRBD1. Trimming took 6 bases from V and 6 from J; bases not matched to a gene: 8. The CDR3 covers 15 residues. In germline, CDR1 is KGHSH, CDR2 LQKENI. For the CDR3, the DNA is TGTGCCAGCTCGTCCTACAGGGGGCGTGATGAAAAACTGTTTTTT. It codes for CASSSYRGRDEKLFF. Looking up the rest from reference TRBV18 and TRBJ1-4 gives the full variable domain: NAGVMQNPRHLVRRRGQEARLRCSPMKGHSHVYWYRQLPEEGLKFMVYLQKENIIDESGMPKERFSAEFPKEGPSILRIQQVVRGDSAAYFCASSSYRGRDEKLFFGSGTQLSVL.

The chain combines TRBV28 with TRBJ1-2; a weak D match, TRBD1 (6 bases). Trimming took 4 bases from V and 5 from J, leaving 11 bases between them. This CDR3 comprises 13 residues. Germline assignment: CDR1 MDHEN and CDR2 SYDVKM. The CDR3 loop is CASSSPQGYGYTF. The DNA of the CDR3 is TGTGCCAGCAGTTCCCCACAGGGTTATGGCTACACCTTC.

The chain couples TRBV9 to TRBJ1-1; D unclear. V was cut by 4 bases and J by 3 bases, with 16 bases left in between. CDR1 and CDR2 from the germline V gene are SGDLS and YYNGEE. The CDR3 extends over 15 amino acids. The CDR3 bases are TGTGCCAGCAGCCCCCGGGGAGGGCGGCACACTGAAGCTTTCTTT. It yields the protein CASSPRGGRHTEAFF.

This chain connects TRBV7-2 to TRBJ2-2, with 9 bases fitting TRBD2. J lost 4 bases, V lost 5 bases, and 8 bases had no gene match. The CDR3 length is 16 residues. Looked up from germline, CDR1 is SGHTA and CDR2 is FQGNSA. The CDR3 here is CASSPPGRGGTGELFF. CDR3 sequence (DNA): TGTGCCAGCAGCCCCCCCGGGCGGGGGGGCACCGGGGAGCTGTTTTTT.

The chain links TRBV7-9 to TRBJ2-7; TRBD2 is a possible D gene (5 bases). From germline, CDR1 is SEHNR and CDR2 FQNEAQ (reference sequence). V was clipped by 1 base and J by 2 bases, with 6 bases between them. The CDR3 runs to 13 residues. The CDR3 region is CASSLGTPYEQYF. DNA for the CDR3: TGTGCCAGCAGCTTAGGGACTCCCTACGAGCAGTACTTC. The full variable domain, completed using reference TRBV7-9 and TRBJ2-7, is DTGVSQNPRHKITKRGQNVTFRCDPISEHNRLYWYRQTLGQGPEFLTYFQNEAQLEKSRLLSDRFSAERPKGSFSTLEIQRTEQGDSAMYLCASSLGTPYEQYFGPGTRLTVT.

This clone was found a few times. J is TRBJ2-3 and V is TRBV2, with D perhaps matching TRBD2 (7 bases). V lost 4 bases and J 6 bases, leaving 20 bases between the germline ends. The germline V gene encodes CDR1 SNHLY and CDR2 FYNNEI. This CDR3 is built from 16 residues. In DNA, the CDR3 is TGTGCCAGCAGTGTTGCTGGACTAGAGGGGGGGGATACGCAGTATTTT. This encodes CASSVAGLEGGDTQYF.

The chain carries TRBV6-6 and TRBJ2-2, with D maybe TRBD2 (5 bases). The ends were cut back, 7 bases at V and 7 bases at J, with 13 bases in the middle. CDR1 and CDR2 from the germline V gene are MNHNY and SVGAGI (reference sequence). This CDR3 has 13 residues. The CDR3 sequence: CASTPGSGGELFF. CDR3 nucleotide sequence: TGTGCCAGCACCCCGGGGTCTGGCGGGGAGCTGTTTTTT.

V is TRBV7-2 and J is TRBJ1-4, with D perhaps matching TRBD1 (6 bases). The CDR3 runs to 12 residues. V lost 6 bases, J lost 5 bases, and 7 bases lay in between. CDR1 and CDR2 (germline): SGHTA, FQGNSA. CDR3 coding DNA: TGTGCCAGCAGAAGGGGGAATGAAAAACTGTTTTTT. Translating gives CASRRGNEKLFF.

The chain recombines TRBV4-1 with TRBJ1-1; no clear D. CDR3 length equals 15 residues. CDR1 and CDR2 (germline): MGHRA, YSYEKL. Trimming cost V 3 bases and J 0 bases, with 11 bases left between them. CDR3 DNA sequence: TGCGCCAGCAGCCAGAGTCTTGTTATGAACACTGAAGCTTTCTTT. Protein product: CASSQSLVMNTEAFF.

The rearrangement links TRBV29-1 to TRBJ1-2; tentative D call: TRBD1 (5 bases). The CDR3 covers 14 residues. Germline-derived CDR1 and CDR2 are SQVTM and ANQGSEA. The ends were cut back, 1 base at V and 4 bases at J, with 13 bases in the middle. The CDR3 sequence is CSVEGIDRPYGYTF. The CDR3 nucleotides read TGCAGCGTTGAAGGGATCGACAGACCCTATGGCTACACCTTC.

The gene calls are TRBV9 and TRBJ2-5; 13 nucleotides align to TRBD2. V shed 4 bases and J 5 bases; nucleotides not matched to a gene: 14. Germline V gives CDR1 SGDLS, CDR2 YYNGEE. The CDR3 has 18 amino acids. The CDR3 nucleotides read TGTGCCAGCAGCCCCCCGAGTACTAGCGGGGGGGCCCAGGAGACCCAGTACTTC. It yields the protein CASSPPSTSGGAQETQYF. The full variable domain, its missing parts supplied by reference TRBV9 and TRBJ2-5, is DSGVTQTPKHLITATGQRVTLRCSPRSGDLSVYWYQQSLDQGLQFLIQYYNGEERAKGNILERFSAQQFPDLHSELNLSSLELGDSALYFCASSPPSTSGGAQETQYFGPGTRLLVL.

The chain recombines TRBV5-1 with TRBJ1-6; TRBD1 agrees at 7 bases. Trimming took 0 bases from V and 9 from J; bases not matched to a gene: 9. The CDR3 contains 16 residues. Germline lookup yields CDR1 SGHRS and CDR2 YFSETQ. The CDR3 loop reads CASSLGGGQGRSPLHF. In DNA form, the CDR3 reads TGCGCCAGCAGCTTGGGAGGGGGCCAGGGGCGTTCACCCCTCCACTTT. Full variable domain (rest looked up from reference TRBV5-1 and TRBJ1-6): KAGVTQTPRYLIKTRGQQVTLSCSPISGHRSVSWYQQTPGQGLQFLFEYFSETQRNKGNFPGRFSGRQFSNSRSEMNVSTLELGDSALYLCASSLGGGQGRSPLHFGNGTRLTVT.

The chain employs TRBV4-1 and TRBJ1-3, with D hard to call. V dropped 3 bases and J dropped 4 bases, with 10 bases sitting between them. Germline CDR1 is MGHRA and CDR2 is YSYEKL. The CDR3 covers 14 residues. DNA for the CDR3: TGCGCCAGCAGCCAGCCGAGTGAGGGAAACACCATATATTTT. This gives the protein CASSQPSEGNTIYF.

Here the CDR3 reads CASSLDREKTQYF. DNA for the CDR3: TGCGCCAGCAGCCTTGACAGGGAAAAGACCCAGTACTTC. The chain links TRBV4-3 to TRBJ2-5; 7 nucleotides align to TRBD1. CDR1 is LGHNA and CDR2 is YSLEER in the germline V gene. With V trimmed by 4 bases and J by 6 bases, 5 bases remained unmatched. The CDR3 is 13 amino acids.

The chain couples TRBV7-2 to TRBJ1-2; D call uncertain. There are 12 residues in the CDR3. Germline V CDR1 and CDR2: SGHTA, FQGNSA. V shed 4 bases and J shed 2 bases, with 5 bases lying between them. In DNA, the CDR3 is TGTGCCAGCAGCTCATTGAACTATGGCTACACCTTC. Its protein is CASSSLNYGYTF.

The chain's CDR3 is CASRDRGNTEAFF. As DNA, the CDR3 is TGTGCCAGCAGAGACAGGGGAAACACTGAAGCTTTCTTT. V and J are TRBV6-5 and TRBJ1-1; 8 bases are shared with TRBD1. Per germline, CDR1 MNHEY and CDR2 SVGAGI. This CDR3 contains 13 residues. After removal of 6 bases from V and 2 bases from J, the junction contained 2 bases not matched to a gene.

CDR3: CASSPVRDNGYTF. CDR3 DNA sequence: TGTGCCAGCTCACCCGTACGTGACAATGGCTACACCTTC. The chain employs TRBV18 and TRBJ1-2; no clear D. Germline V CDR1 and CDR2: KGHSH, LQKENI. V lost 3 bases and J lost 6, with 11 bases in between. The CDR3 is 13 amino acids. Looking up the rest from reference TRBV18 and TRBJ1-2 gives the full variable domain: NAGVMQNPRHLVRRRGQEARLRCSPMKGHSHVYWYRQLPEEGLKFMVYLQKENIIDESGMPKERFSAEFPKEGPSILRIQQVVRGDSAAYFCASSPVRDNGYTFGSGTRLTVV.

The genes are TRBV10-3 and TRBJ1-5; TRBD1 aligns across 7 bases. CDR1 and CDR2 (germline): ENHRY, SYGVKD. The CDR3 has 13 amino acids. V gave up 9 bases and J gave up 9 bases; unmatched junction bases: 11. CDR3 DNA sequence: TGTGCCATTGGACAGGAAACAAAGGGGCCCCAGCATTTT. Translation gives CAIGQETKGPQHF.

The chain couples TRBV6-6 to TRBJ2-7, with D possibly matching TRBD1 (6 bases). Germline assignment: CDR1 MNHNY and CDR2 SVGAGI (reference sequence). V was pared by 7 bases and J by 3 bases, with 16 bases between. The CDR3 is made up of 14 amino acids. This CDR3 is CASTVGQPLYEQYF. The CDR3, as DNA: TGTGCCAGCACCGTCGGACAGCCCCTCTACGAGCAGTACTTC.

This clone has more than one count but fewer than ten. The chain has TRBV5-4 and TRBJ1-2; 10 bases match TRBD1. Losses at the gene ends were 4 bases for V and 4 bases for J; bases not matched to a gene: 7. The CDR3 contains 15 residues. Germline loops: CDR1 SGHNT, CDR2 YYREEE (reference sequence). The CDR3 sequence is CASSRGQGVFYGYTF. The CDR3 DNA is TGTGCCAGCAGCCGTGGACAGGGGGTTTTCTATGGCTACACCTTC.

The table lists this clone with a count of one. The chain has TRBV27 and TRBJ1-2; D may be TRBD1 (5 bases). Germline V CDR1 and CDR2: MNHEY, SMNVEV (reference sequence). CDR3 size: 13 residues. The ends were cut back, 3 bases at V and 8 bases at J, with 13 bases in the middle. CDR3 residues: CASSLSQGVGYTF. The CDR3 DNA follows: TGTGCCAGCAGTTTGAGCCAGGGTGTGGGCTACACCTTC.

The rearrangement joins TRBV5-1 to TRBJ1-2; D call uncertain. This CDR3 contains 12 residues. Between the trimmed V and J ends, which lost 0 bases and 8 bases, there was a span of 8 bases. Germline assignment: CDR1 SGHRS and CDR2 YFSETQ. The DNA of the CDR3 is TGCGCCAGCAGCTTGGAAATGAGAGGCTACACCTTC. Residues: CASSLEMRGYTF.

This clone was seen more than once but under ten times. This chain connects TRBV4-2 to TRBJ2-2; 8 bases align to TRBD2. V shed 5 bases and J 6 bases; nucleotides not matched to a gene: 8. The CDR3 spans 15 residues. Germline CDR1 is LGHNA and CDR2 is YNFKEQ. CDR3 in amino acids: CASSYTGGRAGELFF. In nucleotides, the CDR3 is TGTGCCAGCAGCTACACGGGGGGGCGGGCCGGGGAGCTGTTTTTT.

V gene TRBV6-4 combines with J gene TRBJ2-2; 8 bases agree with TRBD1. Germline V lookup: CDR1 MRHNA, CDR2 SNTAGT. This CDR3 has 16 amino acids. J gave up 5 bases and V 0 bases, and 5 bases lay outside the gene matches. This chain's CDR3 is CASSDSGQGETGELFF. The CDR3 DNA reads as TGTGCCAGCAGTGACTCAGGACAGGGTGAAACCGGGGAGCTGTTTTTT.

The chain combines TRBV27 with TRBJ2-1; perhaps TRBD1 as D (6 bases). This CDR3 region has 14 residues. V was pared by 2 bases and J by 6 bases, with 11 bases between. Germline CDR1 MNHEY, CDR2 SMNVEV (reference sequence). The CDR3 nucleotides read TGTGCCAGCAGTTTAGGCAGGGGATTCAATGAGCAGTTCTTC. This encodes CASSLGRGFNEQFF.

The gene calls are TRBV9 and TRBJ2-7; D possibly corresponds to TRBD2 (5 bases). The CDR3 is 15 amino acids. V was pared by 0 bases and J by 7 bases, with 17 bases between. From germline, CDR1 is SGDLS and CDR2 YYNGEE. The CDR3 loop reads CASSVAPSRAREQYF. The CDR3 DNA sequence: TGTGCCAGCAGCGTAGCCCCTAGCCGCGCTCGGGAGCAGTACTTC.

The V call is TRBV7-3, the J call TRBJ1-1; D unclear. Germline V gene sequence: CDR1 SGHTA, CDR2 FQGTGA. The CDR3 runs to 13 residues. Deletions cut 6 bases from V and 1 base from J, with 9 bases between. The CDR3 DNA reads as TGTGCCAGCAGTTGGGAGTCGAACACTGAAGCTTTCTTT. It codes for CASSWESNTEAFF.

The CDR3 bases are TGTGCCAGCACCCAGGGACAGGGTGTTCTTGGAGGGAACACTGAAGCTTTCTTT. This codes for CASTQGQGVLGGNTEAFF. This chain connects TRBV5-6 to TRBJ1-1; 9 positions match TRBD1. This CDR3 region has 18 residues. Per germline, CDR1 SGHDT and CDR2 YYEEEE. Trimming cost V 6 bases and J 1 base; bases outside gene matches: 16.

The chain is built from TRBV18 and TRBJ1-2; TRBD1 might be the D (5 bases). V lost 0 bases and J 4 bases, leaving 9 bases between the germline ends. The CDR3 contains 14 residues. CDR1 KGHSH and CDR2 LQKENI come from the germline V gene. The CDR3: CASSPPTEIYGYTF. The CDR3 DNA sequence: TGTGCCAGCTCACCACCGACAGAAATCTATGGCTACACCTTC.